This T cell receptor beta chain came from a study of CD8 T cells in Susac syndrome. Controls were healthy donors (matched for age and sex). Bulk CD8+ and CD4+ cells came from magnetic negative isolation; CD8+ TEMRA by FACS. The germline V gene has CDR1 MNHEY and CDR2 SMNVEV (reference sequence). Trimming left V 1 base short and J 3 bases short, with 9 bases between. The CDR3 consists of 14 residues. Reverse transcription of about 0.5 to 1 ug RNA was carried out with random hexamers. immunoSEQ multiplex PCR amplified TCR beta CDR3 across 54 Vbeta, 13 Jbeta. TCRdb recomputed calls from the immunoSEQ multiplex PCR reads with MiXCR, one row per CDR3 protein. The sample has 150,000 to 200,000 distinct CDR3 sequences; over 85% are singletons.

Input material: CD4+ T cells from PBMCs. This chain uses TRBV27 with TRBJ1-1, with a tentative D call TRBD1 (5 bases). The TCR sequence derives from a human donor in good health. CDR3 in amino acids: CASSLWVGDTEAFF. CDR3 coding DNA: TGTGCCAGCAGTTTATGGGTGGGGGACACTGAAGCTTTCTTT.